This TCR beta chain was identified in a study of control samples from healthy donors and cancer patients. The CDR3 consists of 14 residues. CDR1 is SNHLY, CDR2 FYNNEI, per germline. The V gene lost 8 bases and the J gene lost 0 bases, with 10 bases spanning the gap. Generated by immunoSEQ multiplex PCR, the TCRdb table keeps only in-frame clones and is missing some. The sample has about 92,000 clones; roughly 86% are singletons. Sequences were obtained from blood. This TCR came from a woman in her sixties or seventies in good health. The chain employs TRBV2 and TRBJ2-2, with D perhaps matching TRBD1 (6 bases). The DNA for the CDR3 is TGTGCCAGCCAGAGGACAGCGAACACCGGGGAGCTGTTTTTT. Protein product: CASQRTANTGELFF.